These 2 T cell receptor beta chains share one sample of origin, sequenced in a study of identical twins. TCRdb used MiXCR to reprocess the 5' RACE reads, holding one entry per CDR3 protein. This repertoire shows about 340,000 distinct CDR3 sequences, about 12% found once; its top ten account for 7.2%. These same records also appear under a second study, on yellow fever vaccine responses in identical twins.

Source material: CD8+ T cells sorted from blood. The receptors were sampled from a woman aged 18-35 years in good health.

A few counts support this clonotype. The V and J genes are TRBV3-1 and TRBJ2-3, with 7 bases matching TRBD2. The CDR3 runs 13 residues. The germline V gene has CDR1 LGHDT and CDR2 YNNKEL (reference sequence). Trimming at V came to 8 bases and at J to 4 bases, leaving 6 bases not matched to a gene. For the CDR3, the DNA is TGTGCCAGCGGATGGGGGGGGGCAGATACGCAGTATTTT. Encoded protein: CASGWGGADTQYF.

This clonotype was observed a handful of times. The chain couples TRBV15 to TRBJ2-1, with D maybe TRBD2 (6 bases). Between the trimmed V and J ends, which lost 0 bases and 2 bases, there was a span of 8 bases. CDR1 and CDR2 (germline): LNHNV, YYDKDF (reference sequence). The CDR3 spans 15 residues. CDR3 loop: CATSREGTPYNEQFF. The DNA for the CDR3 is TGTGCCACCAGCAGAGAAGGGACTCCCTACAATGAGCAGTTCTTC.